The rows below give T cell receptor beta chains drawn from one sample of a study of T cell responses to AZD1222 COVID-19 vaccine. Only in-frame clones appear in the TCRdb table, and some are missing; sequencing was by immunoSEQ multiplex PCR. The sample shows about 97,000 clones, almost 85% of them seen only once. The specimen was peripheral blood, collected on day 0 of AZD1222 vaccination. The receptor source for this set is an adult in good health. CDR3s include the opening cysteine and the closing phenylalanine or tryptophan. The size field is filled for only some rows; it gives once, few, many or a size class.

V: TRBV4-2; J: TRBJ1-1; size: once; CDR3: CASSQEPQMNTEAFF
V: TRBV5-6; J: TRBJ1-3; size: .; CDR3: CASSLGGNTIYF
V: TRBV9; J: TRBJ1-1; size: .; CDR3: CASTIGPGLRNTEAFF
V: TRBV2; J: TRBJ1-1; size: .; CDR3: CASIRTANTEAFF
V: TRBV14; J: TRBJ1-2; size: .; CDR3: CASSPGEGRRTF
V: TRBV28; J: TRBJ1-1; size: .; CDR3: CASSFPGNTEAFF
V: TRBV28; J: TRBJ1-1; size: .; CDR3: CASSQIRNTEAFF
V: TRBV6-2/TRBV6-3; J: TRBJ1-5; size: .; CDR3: CASSYPGTASNQPQHF
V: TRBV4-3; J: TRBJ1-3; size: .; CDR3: CASSQELPGSGNTIYF
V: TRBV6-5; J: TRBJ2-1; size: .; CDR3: CASSWSSVNEQFF